This TCR beta chain emerged from a study of human T cells and chemical hapten exposure. Turning to the study itself: The upper back received 0.01% DPC by patch testing, with results read at 6 days.

Study observations and caveats: Significantly more large CDR3 similarity clusters were formed by expanded TCRs than by controls.

TCRdb called the RACE reads again in MiXCR, with one record for every CDR3 protein. This sample has a few hundred thousand distinct CDR3 sequences, with approximately 8.4% found just once. The CDR3 extends over 18 amino acids. Germline CDR1 reads MDHEN; CDR2 reads SYDVKM. V dropped 6 bases and J dropped 0; count of bases not matched to a gene: 13. Comments on this clonotype: Its antigen remains unidentified.

Documented time point: pre-sensitization, week 0. Treatment reported: therapeutic diphenylcyclopropenone sensitization with weekly scalp DPC. This receptor was identified in a woman aged 40 to 50 with alopecia areata. Some clones in this sample may be carry-over from other donors' samples. J is TRBJ2-1 and V is TRBV28, with TRBD2 identical over 8 bases. The sequences come from whole blood, collected in connection with sensitization to the hapten diphenylcyclopropenone (DPC). The CDR3 protein is CASRRGGRTLSSYNEQFF. The CDR3 nucleotides are TGTGCCAGCAGGCGAGGCGGGAGGACCCTATCCTCCTACAATGAGCAGTTCTTC.